The 20 T cell receptor beta chains presented below share a single source sample, sequenced in a study of T and B cells in COVID-19 patients. TRB was amplified from around 250-460 ng of blood genomic DNA. BIOMED2 TRB-A/B primer pools were used in multiplex TRB PCR. TCRdb independently ran MiXCR on the multiplex PCR reads; one entry per CDR3 protein. The repertoire holds about 22,000 distinct CDR3 sequences, with roughly 29% as singletons. Sequencing input: blood. These TCRs come from a human donor who had recovered from COVID-19.

Notes on this clonotype: A much larger clone differs by one base, so this may be a read error. V is TRBV6-5 and J is TRBJ2-7; tentatively, D is TRBD1 (6 bases). The germline V gene encodes CDR1 MNHEY and CDR2 SVGAGI. The CDR3 extends over 12 amino acids. CDR3 sequence (DNA): TGTGCCAGCAGTCTCACAGGGATCGAGCTGTACTTC. It codes for CASSLTGIELYF.

This clonotype was seen a few times. Germline and junction disagree at one end, which may indicate a read error. The rearrangement links TRBV12-3 or TRBV12-4 to TRBJ2-7; TRBD1 might be the D (6 bases). This CDR3 is built from 14 residues. CDR3 sequence: CASSLGAGVYEQYF. As DNA, the CDR3 is TGTGCCAGCAGCTTAGGGGCAGGGGTCTACGAGCAGTACTTC.

This clonotype has a handful of counts. This chain links TRBV30 with TRBJ1-2; D gene unclear. The V end lost 4 bases, the J end lost 8 bases, and 11 bases lay between the germline ends. There are 11 residues in the CDR3. In germline, CDR1 is GTSNPN, CDR2 SVGIG (reference sequence). CDR3 region: CAWTLSIGYTF. CDR3 nucleotides: TGTGCCTGGACCCTTTCGATCGGCTACACCTTC.

This clonotype qualifies as medium-sized. The chain has TRBV18 and TRBJ2-2, with D hard to call. This CDR3 comprises 14 residues. The ends were cut back, 0 bases at V and 1 base at J, with 3 bases in the middle. Germline values: CDR1 KGHSH, CDR2 LQKENI. The CDR3 sequence: CASSPPGNTGELFF. CDR3 coding DNA: TGTGCCAGCTCACCACCAGGGAACACCGGGGAGCTGTTTTTT.

CDR3 sequence: CSARANTEAFF. The CDR3 DNA follows: TGCAGTGCTAGGGCAAACACTGAAGCTTTCTTT. The J gene is TRBJ1-1, the V gene TRBV20-1; no definite D call. The germline V gene encodes CDR1 DFQATT and CDR2 SNEGSKA (reference sequence). The CDR3 totals 11 residues. V was trimmed by 3 bases and J by 2 bases, leaving 4 bases between them.

On this clonotype itself: At one end the junction does not follow the germline gene, possibly because of a read error. In nucleotides, the CDR3 is TGCAGCGTGGCCACGGTAGCGGGGGGCACGGATACGCAGTATTTT. Amino acids: CSVATVAGGTDTQYF. This chain uses TRBV29-1 with TRBJ2-3; 10 bases line up with TRBD2. The CDR3 covers 15 residues. Germline CDR1 and CDR2: SQVTM and ANQGSEA.

This rearrangement joins TRBV7-6 to TRBJ1-1, with D hard to call. V lost 1 base and J 4 bases, leaving 19 bases between the germline ends. The CDR3 length is 17 residues. CDR1 is SGHVS, CDR2 FNYEAQ, per germline. CDR3 loop: CASSLVQPHRFGTEAFF. The CDR3 DNA reads as TGTGCCAGCAGCTTAGTACAGCCTCATAGGTTCGGCACTGAAGCTTTCTTT. Filled out from reference TRBV7-6 and TRBJ1-1, the complete variable domain reads GAGVSQSPRYKVTKRGQDVALRCDPISGHVSLYWYRQALGQGPEFLTYFNYEAQQDKSGLPNDRFSAERPEGSISTLTIQRTEQRDSAMYRCASSLVQPHRFGTEAFFGQGTRLTVV.

The DNA of the CDR3 is TGTGCCAGCAACCAGGGGCGGGATAATTCACCCCTCCACTTT. This sequence encodes CASNQGRDNSPLHF. This rearrangement joins TRBV5-6 to TRBJ1-6, with D possibly matching TRBD1 (6 bases). The CDR3 runs to 14 residues. The germline V gene has CDR1 SGHDT and CDR2 YYEEEE. Trimming stripped 6 bases from V and 5 bases from J, with 12 bases between.

This clonotype is classed as medium-sized. The V gene is TRBV29-1, the J gene TRBJ2-2; TRBD2 matches 9 bases. The CDR3 runs 16 residues. Germline assignment: CDR1 SQVTM and CDR2 ANQGSEA. V lost 4 bases, J lost 0 bases, and 6 bases stayed unmatched. CDR3 nucleotide sequence: TGCAGCGTTGCGGGCGGGGGGGGCGCGAACACCGGGGAGCTGTTTTTT. It encodes CSVAGGGGANTGELFF.

The chain links TRBV12-3 or TRBV12-4 to TRBJ1-5, with 8 bases fitting TRBD1. Trimming took 6 bases from V and 1 from J; bases not matched to a gene: 5. The CDR3 has 15 residues. CDR3 in amino acids: CASSDRGGSNQPQHF. The CDR3 nucleotides read TGTGCCAGCAGCGACAGGGGTGGGAGCAATCAGCCCCAGCATTTT.

This clonotype appeared a few times. J is TRBJ1-1 and V is TRBV6-2 or TRBV6-3, with D tentatively TRBD1 (5 bases). Germline CDR1 MNHEY, CDR2 SVGEGT. The V end was cut by 0 bases, the J end by 4 bases, with 12 bases between. The CDR3 totals 15 residues. CDR3 nucleotides: TGTGCCAGCAGTTACTCCGGGGCGGATCTCACTGAAGCTTTCTTT. Its protein is CASSYSGADLTEAFF.

The chain links TRBV5-4 to TRBJ1-1, with no clear D. V was pared by 4 bases and J by 0 bases, with 10 bases between. This CDR3 comprises 14 residues. The germline CDR1 and CDR2 sequences are SGHNT and YYREEE (reference sequence). This CDR3 is CASSAQTVNTEAFF. The CDR3 DNA reads as TGTGCCAGCAGCGCGCAGACGGTGAACACTGAAGCTTTCTTT.

The chain uses TRBV5-6 and TRBJ1-4; a possible D gene is TRBD1 (6 bases). CDR3 size: 15 residues. The germline V and J ends were trimmed by 1 base and 8 bases, with 15 bases remaining between them. Germline-derived CDR1 and CDR2 are SGHDT and YYEEEE. The CDR3 here is CASSLSARGEEKLFF. The CDR3 region has the DNA TGTGCCAGCAGCTTGAGTGCTAGGGGGGAGGAAAAACTGTTTTTT.

This clonotype appeared many times. The chain recombines TRBV27 with TRBJ2-7; 12 nucleotides line up with TRBD2. V lost 5 bases and J lost 3; bases outside the gene matches: 5. Germline assignment: CDR1 MNHEY and CDR2 SMNVEV (reference sequence). The CDR3 has 15 amino acids. For the CDR3, the DNA is TGTGCCAGCAGTCCCCAACTAGCGGGAGGCTACGAGCAGTACTTC. Its translation: CASSPQLAGGYEQYF.

This clonotype is deemed medium-sized. V usage is TRBV19 and J usage is TRBJ2-6; D gene uncertain. Trimming took 5 bases from V and 0 from J, leaving 14 bases between them. CDR1 LNHDA and CDR2 SQIVND come from the germline V gene (reference sequence). CDR3 length: 17 amino acids. CDR3 sequence (DNA): TGTGCCAGTAGTTCCCAGAGTGGGGACTCTGGGGCCAACGTCCTGACTTTC. Protein sequence: CASSSQSGDSGANVLTF.

This clonotype was recorded a few times. The rearrangement joins TRBV19 to TRBJ2-5; 11 bases line up with TRBD2. CDR3 length: 19 residues. Looked up from germline, CDR1 is LNHDA and CDR2 is SQIVND (reference sequence). Trimming at V came to 4 bases and at J to 5 bases, leaving 18 bases not matched to a gene. The chain's CDR3 is CASSTKMTVAGGPGETQYF. In DNA form, the CDR3 reads TGTGCCAGTAGTACCAAGATGACAGTAGCGGGAGGGCCGGGGGAGACCCAGTACTTC.

In this sample, this clonotype turned up a few times. CDR3 loop: CASKGQGGTGELFF. CDR3 in DNA: TGTGCCAGCAAAGGACAGGGGGGTACCGGGGAGCTGTTTTTT. V is TRBV12-3 or TRBV12-4 and J is TRBJ2-2; 10 bases are a match to TRBD1. CDR3 length equals 14 residues. Germline trimming cut 7 bases from V and 5 bases from J; bases unmatched to any gene: 4.

CDR3 loop: CASSTMTGASSGNTIYF. DNA for the CDR3: TGTGCCAGTAGTACTATGACAGGGGCCAGCTCTGGAAACACCATATATTTT. The gene calls are TRBV19 and TRBJ1-3, with 8 positions matching TRBD1. After removal of 4 bases from V and 0 bases from J, the junction contained 8 bases not matched to a gene. The CDR3 length is 17 residues. From germline, CDR1 is LNHDA and CDR2 SQIVND (reference sequence).

This clonotype has ten or more counts. This rearrangement joins TRBV30 to TRBJ1-1; D may be TRBD1 (6 bases). Germline V lookup: CDR1 GTSNPN, CDR2 SVGIG (reference sequence). The CDR3 is 13 residues long. Between the trimmed V and J ends, which lost 0 bases and 5 bases, there was a span of 10 bases. This CDR3 reads CAWSVGGRTEAFF. The CDR3 coding sequence is TGTGCCTGGAGTGTTGGGGGGCGGACTGAAGCTTTCTTT.

In its sample, this clonotype was seen a few times. CDR3 in amino acids: CASSPTGQGGYTF. The CDR3 bases are TGTGCCAGCAGCCCTACCGGACAGGGAGGCTACACCTTC. The chain couples TRBV12-3 or TRBV12-4 to TRBJ1-2; 8 nucleotides line up with TRBD1. V dropped 6 bases and J dropped 8; count of bases not matched to a gene: 8. The length of the CDR3 is 13 residues.